The T cell receptor (beta chain) under discussion was sequenced for a study of beta chain features in type 1 diabetes. CDR3 length equals 15 residues. CDR1 PRHDT and CDR2 FYEKMQ come from the germline V gene (reference sequence). With 1 base removed from V and 10 bases from J, the gap between germline ends came to 14 bases. Cell sorting via CD45RO/CCR7/CD25/CD127/CD95/CD27 was performed to obtain CD4+ naive, central memory, regulatory and stem cell-like memory cells. Study-level results: Naive, central memory and regulatory TCRB repertoires appeared more similar among patients than healthy donors. In every one of the four CD4+ subsets, TCRB CDR3s were moderately but significantly shorter in Type 1 diabetes patients.

The investigators reverse transcribed all of the isolated RNA, so they sequenced expressed TCRB transcripts. The assay was immunoSEQ multiplex PCR, and TCRdb's table has in-frame clones only and misses some. In the table there are 300,000 to 400,000 clones, 7% to 10% of which are singletons. In this sample, this clone turned up a few times. Its specificity is not known. The receptor was isolated from a man aged 25-40 years with type 1 diabetes. Input material: central memory CD4+ T cells from blood. The V gene is TRBV13, the J gene TRBJ1-6; TRBD1 is a possible D gene (6 bases). The CDR3 DNA follows: TGTGCCAGCAGCTTAGCGTCCAAAGGGGGGTCACCCCTCCACTTT. This codes for CASSLASKGGSPLHF.